This T cell receptor beta chain was found in a study of T cell responses to AZD1222 COVID-19 vaccine (dated by TCRdb to the early 2020s). Regarding the complete study: Because spike-specific TCR depth and breadth did not differ between the two schedules, AZD1222 recipients who got a second dose at roughly 4 weeks were pooled with those who got a second dose at roughly 12 weeks. TCR sequencing was performed for roughly 240 trial participants, of whom 207 were given two doses of AZD1222 and approximately 26 were given two doses of MenACWY control vaccine. Enrollment into the trials was organized by age into subgroups of 18-55, 56-69 and 70-plus years, and those subgroups contained roughly 150, 30 and 60 TCR-sequenced participants, respectively. Results and caveats for the whole study, not just this receptor: Nearly half of unique spike-specific TCRs reportedly recognized epitopes outside regions mutated in the B.1.351 and B.1.1.7 variants. Because no samples from the day 14 peak response were available, repertoires could be characterized only after the peak T cell response. CD4 TCRs associated with the vaccine covered the entire spike protein, and the dominant responses were in regions 160-218 and 743-854. The 56-69-year group was small, and its depth increase did not reach significance, likely because of low power. Spike-specific TCR breadth and depth rose significantly after two AZD1222 doses compared with day 0 and with MenACWY recipients. Only six AZD1222 recipients were SARS-CoV-2 seropositive at baseline, limiting conclusions about previously exposed vaccinees. Most participants were white British and females outnumbered males, and the authors suggested that clonal diversity may have been underestimated.

On this clone: The clone's antigen remains unknown. Base qualities were left out, and no much larger clone turns up one base away.

The time point label, as the study defines it: baseline before first vaccination. Samples from vaccinated people were obtained from the UK trials COV001 and COV002, which included a single-blind randomized controlled phase 2/3 trial of AZD1222 (ChAdOx1 nCoV-19) in healthy adults. For TCRbeta chain sequencing, PBMC samples were collected from trial participants at day 0 and at day 28 after the second dose. The germline V gene yields SGDLS for CDR1 and YYNGEE for CDR2. The CDR3, cysteine through phenylalanine, is 15 amino acids long. Only the CDR3 part of the read is kept: 45 bases, read in frame from the first base. The germline V end is reduced by 2 bases and the J end by 10 bases; junction bases left unmatched: 10. The CDR3 regions of human TCRbeta chains were subjected to immunosequencing. Per the original workflow: Repertoire TCRs were matched against a reference library of SARS-CoV-2-specific TCRs generated with the MIRA antigen-specificity platform. Breadth was defined as the fraction of unique TCRs that were SARS-CoV-2-associated, and depth was defined as the fraction of total T cells that were SARS-CoV-2-associated. Each spike-specific TCR was assigned to its reactive spike region and to a CD4 or CD8 class using the MIRA data. Log10-transformed breadth and depth values were compared by one-way ANOVA with Sidak's multiple comparisons tests. Drawn from immuneACCESS, this table holds only the in-frame rearrangements with V and J called that TCRdb kept. Clones are partly lost; checked studies trace under half to an unresolved V gene and leave the rest unexplained. V and J calls and clone size are those listed in that table; D and trimming were worked out from the DNA. The sample table holds over 150,000 clones, of which 85% to 90% were seen once. Around 6.4% of the sample is held by the ten biggest clonotypes.

The clonotype originates from an adult in good health. Sequencing was performed on peripheral blood, taken on day 0 of AZD1222 vaccination. The rearrangement combines TRBV9 with TRBJ2-1, with TRBD2 matching 9 junction bases. The CDR3 amino acid sequence is: CASSVFSGGAVEQFF. The DNA sequence is TGTGCCAGCAGCGTGTTTAGCGGGGGCGCCGTGGAGCAGTTCTTC.